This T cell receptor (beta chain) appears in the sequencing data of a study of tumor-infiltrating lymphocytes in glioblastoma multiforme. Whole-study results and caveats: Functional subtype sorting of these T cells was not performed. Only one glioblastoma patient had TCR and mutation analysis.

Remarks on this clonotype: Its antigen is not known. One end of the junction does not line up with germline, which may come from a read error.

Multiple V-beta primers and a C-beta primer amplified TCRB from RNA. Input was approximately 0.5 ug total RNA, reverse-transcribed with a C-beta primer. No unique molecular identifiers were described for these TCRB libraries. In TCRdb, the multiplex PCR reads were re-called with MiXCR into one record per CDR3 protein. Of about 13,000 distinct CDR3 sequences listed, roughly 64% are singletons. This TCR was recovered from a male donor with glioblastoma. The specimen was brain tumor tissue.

CDR3 protein: CSASRQGGNDQFF. The CDR3 DNA sequence: TGCAGCGCGTCCAGACAGGGAGGGAATGATCAGTTCTTC. The rearrangement links TRBV29-1 to TRBJ2-1; D could derive from TRBD1 or TRBD2 (7 bases each). Germline-derived CDR1 and CDR2 are SQVTM and ANQGSEA. The CDR3 length is 13 residues.